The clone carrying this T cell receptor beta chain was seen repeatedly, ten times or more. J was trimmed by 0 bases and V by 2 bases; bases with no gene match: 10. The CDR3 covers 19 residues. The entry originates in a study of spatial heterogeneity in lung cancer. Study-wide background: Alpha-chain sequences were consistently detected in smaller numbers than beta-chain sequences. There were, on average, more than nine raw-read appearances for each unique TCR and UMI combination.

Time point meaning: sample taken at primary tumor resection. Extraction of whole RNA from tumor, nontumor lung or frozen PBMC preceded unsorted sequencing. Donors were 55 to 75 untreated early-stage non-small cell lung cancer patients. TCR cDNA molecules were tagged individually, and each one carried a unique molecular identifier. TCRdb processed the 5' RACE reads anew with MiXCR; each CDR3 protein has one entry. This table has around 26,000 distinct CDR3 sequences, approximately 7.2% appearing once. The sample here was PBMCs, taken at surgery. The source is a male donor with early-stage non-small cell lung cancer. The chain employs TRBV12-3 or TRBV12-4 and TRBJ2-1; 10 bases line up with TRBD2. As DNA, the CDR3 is TGTGCCAGCAGTTTACTGGCTAGCGGGAGTTGGAGCTCCTACAATGAGCAGTTCTTC. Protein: CASSLLASGSWSSYNEQFF.